This TCR beta chain was identified during a study of shared clonotypes between healthy human individuals. Overall study: A couple of women and a few men aged 18 to 49 served as donors.

Replicate PCRs for sorted subsets used roughly 200 ng DNA; this equaled some 30,000 T cell genomes. Some clones are missing from TCRdb's copy, which holds only in-frame ones; the method was immunoSEQ multiplex PCR. Of 550,000 to 850,000 clones listed, around 72% are singletons. Trimming took 4 bases from V and 4 from J, leaving 9 bases between them. Germline CDR1 SQVTM, CDR2 ANQGSEA. This CDR3 contains 12 residues. Input material: memory CD4+ T cells sorted from blood. The subset is: CD45RA-negative fraction. The chain recombines TRBV29-1 with TRBJ2-3, with D tentatively TRBD2 (6 bases). The TCR originated in a woman aged 25 to 39 in good health. CDR3 bases: TGCAGCGTTGCCAGGGAGGCAGATACGCAGTATTTT. Translation: CSVAREADTQYF.